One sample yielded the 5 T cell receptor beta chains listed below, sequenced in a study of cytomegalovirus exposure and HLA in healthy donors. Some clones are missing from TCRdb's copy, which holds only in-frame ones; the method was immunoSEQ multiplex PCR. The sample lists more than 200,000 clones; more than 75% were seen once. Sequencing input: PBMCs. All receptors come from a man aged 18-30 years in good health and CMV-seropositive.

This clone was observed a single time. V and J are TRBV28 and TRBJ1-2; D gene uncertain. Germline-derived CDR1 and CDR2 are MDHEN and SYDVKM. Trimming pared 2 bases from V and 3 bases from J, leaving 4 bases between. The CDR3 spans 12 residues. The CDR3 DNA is TGTGCCAGCAGTTTAGGCCACTATGGCTACACCTTC. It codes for CASSLGHYGYTF.

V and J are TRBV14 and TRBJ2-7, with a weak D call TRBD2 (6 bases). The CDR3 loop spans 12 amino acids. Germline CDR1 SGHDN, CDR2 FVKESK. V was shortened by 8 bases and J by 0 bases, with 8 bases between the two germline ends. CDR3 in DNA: TGTGCCAGCGGCGGGACCTCCTACGAGCAGTACTTC. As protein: CASGGTSYEQYF.

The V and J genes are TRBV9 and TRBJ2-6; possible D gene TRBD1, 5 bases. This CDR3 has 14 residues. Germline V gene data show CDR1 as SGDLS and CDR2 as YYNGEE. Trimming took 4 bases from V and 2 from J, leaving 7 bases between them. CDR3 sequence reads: CASSPGTGANVLTF. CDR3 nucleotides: TGTGCCAGCAGCCCAGGGACTGGGGCCAACGTCCTGACTTTC.

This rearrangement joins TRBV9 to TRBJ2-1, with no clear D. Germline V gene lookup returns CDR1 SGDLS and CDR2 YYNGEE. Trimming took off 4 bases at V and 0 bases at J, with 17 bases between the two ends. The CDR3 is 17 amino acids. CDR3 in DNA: TGTGCCAGCAGCTCCGGTCCCAGAAAGAGCTCCTACAATGAGCAGTTCTTC. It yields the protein CASSSGPRKSSYNEQFF.

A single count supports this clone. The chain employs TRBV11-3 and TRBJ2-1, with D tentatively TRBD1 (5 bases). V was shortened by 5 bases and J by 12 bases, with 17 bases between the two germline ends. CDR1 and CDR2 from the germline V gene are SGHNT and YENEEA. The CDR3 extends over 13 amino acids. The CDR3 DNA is TGTGCCAGCAGCGCCAGACGGTCTAGGGGGCAGTTCTTC. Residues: CASSARRSRGQFF.